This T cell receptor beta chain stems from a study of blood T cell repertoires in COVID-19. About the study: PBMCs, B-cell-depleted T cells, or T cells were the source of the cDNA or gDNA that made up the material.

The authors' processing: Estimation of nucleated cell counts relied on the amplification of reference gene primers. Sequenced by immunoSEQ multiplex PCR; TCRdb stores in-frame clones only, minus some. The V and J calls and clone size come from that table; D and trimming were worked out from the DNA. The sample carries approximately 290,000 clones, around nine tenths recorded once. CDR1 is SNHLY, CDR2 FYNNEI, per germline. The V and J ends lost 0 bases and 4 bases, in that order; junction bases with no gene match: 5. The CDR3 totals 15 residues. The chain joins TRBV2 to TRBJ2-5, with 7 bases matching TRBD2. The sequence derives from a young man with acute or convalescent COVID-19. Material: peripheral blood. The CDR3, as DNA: TGTGCCAGCAGTGAAGCGCCGGCTAGCGGAGAGACCCAGTACTTC. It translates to CASSEAPASGETQYF.